This TCR beta chain is from a study of CD8 T cells in ankylosing spondylitis. Findings of the study overall: There were earlier reports of some motif variants in reactive arthritis synovial fluid and blood. Reports say disease-linked clones showed up significantly more in matched ankylosing spondylitis synovial fluid. Ankylosing spondylitis blood appeared to carry a characteristic TCR beta motif of eight or nine highly homologous variants.

This clonotype occurred many times. The antigen is not known. Trimming cost V 2 bases and J 4 bases; bases outside gene matches: 2. This CDR3 has 15 amino acids. Scientists made TCR beta libraries using quantitative 5'-RACE with molecular barcodes. TCRdb analysed the 5' RACE reads with MiXCR anew, one entry per CDR3 protein. The table lists about 220,000 distinct CDR3 sequences, around a quarter of them singletons. The origin of this receptor is a male donor with ankylosing spondylitis or in good health (not recorded which). The chain is built from TRBV12-3 or TRBV12-4 and TRBJ2-3, with 11 bases that match TRBD2. Sequencing used blood, either unsorted or a sorted T cell fraction (not recorded which). CDR3 DNA: TGTGCCAGCAGTTTAACTAGCGGGAGTTCAGATACGCAGTATTTT. Translating it yields CASSLTSGSSDTQYF.